The sample holds a few counts of the clone carrying this TCR beta chain. Its specificity is not known. The sample is drawn from a study of regulatory T cells in long-lasting Graves disease. Study conclusions and caveats: Persistent-disease Graves' patients showed less TCR diversity than new cases.

Building the TCR beta libraries relied on iRepertoire HTBI primers, and CDR3 regions underwent Arm-PCR. TCRdb independently ran MiXCR on the multiplex PCR reads; one entry per CDR3 protein. The table lists roughly 220,000 distinct CDR3 sequences, 18% of them singletons. The time point: newly diagnosed GD, antithyroid drugs for less than 3 months. From RNA extracted from PBMCs, the TCR library was made. Germline V lookup: CDR1 LNHDA, CDR2 SQIVND (reference sequence). The CDR3 is 16 amino acids. The ends lost 7 bases at V and 1 base at J; junction bases unmatched: 3. The material sequenced was peripheral blood mononuclear cells (PBMCs), taken at new diagnosis, from a patient treated with antithyroid drugs. The origin of this receptor is a female donor with Graves disease. The chain is built from TRBV19 and TRBJ2-2; 13 bases match TRBD2. The CDR3 bases are TGTGCCAGTAAGGGACTAGCGGGACTGAACACCGGGGAGCTGTTTTTT. It specifies CASKGLAGLNTGELFF.